This record looks at one T cell receptor (beta chain) sequence and its context. Its antigen is still unknown. This entry comes from a study of T cells after posttransplantation cyclophosphamide. General study results and limits: TRB overlap between skin or GI tissue T cells and blood was limited.

The CDR3 is 18 residues long. With 0 bases clipped from V and 2 bases from J, the junction kept 2 bases outside the gene matches. The V gene's germline CDR1 is SGHTA and CDR2 FQGNSA. The related graft donor's blood sample was taken on the day of bone marrow donation. Method: immunoSEQ multiplex PCR; TCRdb's copy keeps in-frame clones and lacks some. Altogether some 40,000 clones were found in the sample, and no singletons occur. The receptor's source is a man aged 25-45 years in good health and a related stem cell transplant donor. The chain has TRBV7-2 and TRBJ2-4, with TRBD2 matching 15 bases. The material sequenced was PBMCs. Here the CDR3 DNA reads TGTGCCAGCAGCTTAGCAGGGACTAGCGGGGGGTCCAAAAACATTCAGTACTTC. Protein: CASSLAGTSGGSKNIQYF.